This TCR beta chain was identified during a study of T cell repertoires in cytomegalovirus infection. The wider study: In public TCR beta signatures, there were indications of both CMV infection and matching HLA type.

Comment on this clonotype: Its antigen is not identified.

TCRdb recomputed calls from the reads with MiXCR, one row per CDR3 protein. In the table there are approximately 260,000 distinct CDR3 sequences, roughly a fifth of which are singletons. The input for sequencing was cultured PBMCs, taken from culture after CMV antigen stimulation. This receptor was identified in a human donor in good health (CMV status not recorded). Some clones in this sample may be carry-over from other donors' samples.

The CDR3 loop is CSARILKTGTEAFF. For the CDR3, the DNA is TGCAGTGCTAGAATTTTGAAGACCGGCACTGAAGCTTTCTTT. The chain is built from TRBV20-1 and TRBJ1-1; D is unclear. CDR1 and CDR2 (germline): DFQATT, SNEGSKA (reference sequence). Trimming cost V 2 bases and J 4 bases, with 14 bases left between them. The CDR3 totals 14 residues.